The entry below describes one TCR beta chain. This clone's antigen is unknown. Nothing much larger sits one base from this clone, and base qualities are not available. TCRbeta repertoires were quantified from mRNA rather than genomic DNA, which captures expressed receptors. Without any cell sorting, leukocytes from the buffy coat were collected into Trizol, and RNA was extracted using the Direct-zol RNA MiniPrep Plus kit. To separate plasma, buffy coat and red blood cells, the EDTA blood tubes were centrifuged right away at 4 degrees C. CDR3 length: 13 amino acids, cysteine to phenylalanine. Solely the CDR3 DNA is kept, with 39 bases framed from the first base. According to the germline V gene, CDR1 reads SGHRS and CDR2 reads YFSETQ. From V the trimming removes 5 bases and from J it removes 4 bases, while the gene matches leave 2 bases of the junction unaccounted for. This entry is derived from a study of robustness of blood B and T cell sequencing (dated by TCRdb to about 2018). Concerning the study at large: The goal of the study was to figure out the amount of peripheral blood required to reliably characterize the TCRbeta and IgG repertoires of an individual. In each of the approximately 10 independently drawn blood samples, TCRbeta and IgG repertoires were quantified. For technical replicates, two replicate TCRbeta cDNA libraries were prepared from one shared RNA pool that came from a single 10 ml draw. Findings and caveats that apply to the study as a whole: Combining 3 or 4 tubes (roughly 29-40 ml blood) brought coverage of the top 10,000 TCRbeta clonotypes close to saturation. The TCRbeta rarefaction curves did not fully level off, which suggests either under-sequencing or many low-abundance clonotypes. The 1,000 most abundant TCRbeta clonotypes from the pooled draws were found in every single 10 ml sample. Across technical replicate libraries, approximately 95% of the top 10,000 TCRbeta clonotypes in one library were also found in the other. Immediate fractionation was required for EDTA tubes, so the use of EDTA tubes in multi-site collections was limited. No improvement in the overlap of rare TCRbeta clonotypes was observed when tubes were pooled, implying that much larger blood volumes would be needed for rare TCRbeta clonotypes to be captured. Evidence of cross-contamination, likely resulting from batch processing, was observed in one pair of TCRbeta libraries, and the UMI-sequence pairs shared between the two libraries were removed.

The library relied on PCR. TCRdb shows the sequencer as Illumina MiSeq. cDNA was synthesized with SMARTScribe reverse transcriptase and a 5' template-switch oligo that added a universal priming site. The template-switch oligo carried a 12-nucleotide random unique molecular identifier (UMI) that tagged each cDNA molecule. During reverse transcription, TCRbeta transcripts were targeted using chain-specific reverse primers. Leftover template-switch adapters were removed by uracil DNA glycosylase treatment, and cDNA was purified using a Qiagen MinElute kit. The first PCR used KAPA HiFi HotStart ReadyMix for roughly 25 cycles, split across four 50 ul reactions with step-out primers. Before any further amplification, the products of the first-round PCR were gel-purified. Illumina Nextera adapters were attached in a second approximately 8-cycle PCR, after which libraries were purified and pooled. For each TCRbeta molecule, the UMI barcode was captured by a 50-nucleotide 5' read. In the authors' own workflow: Using the MIGEC toolkit, reads were grouped by UMI into consensus reads. Forward and reverse consensus reads were merged with PEAR to produce final reads. Identical UMI-sequence pairs shared across libraries were treated as cross-sample contamination and removed by a custom decontamination script. MIGMAP, a wrapper around IgBLAST, was used to carry out V(D)J assignment and CDR3 extraction. TCR clonotypes were defined by identical V gene, J gene and CDR3 amino acid sequence, and CDR1 and CDR2 were left unsequenced. Clones were called with MiXCR by TCRdb after fastp trimmed the public reads at Q25, and only in-frame beta chains were retained. Every entry covers one CDR3 protein and lists the most common genes and DNA from its rows. TCRdb's processing, not the study's, gives the V and J calls here. This sample gives about 1,500 distinct CDR3 sequences in total; approximately 68% of them show up just once. The top ten constitute about two fifths of the sample.

The sequence derives from a human donor in good health. The sequence links TRBV5-1 to TRBJ2-2; 7 junctional bases match TRBD1. Sequenced input: peripheral blood. The nucleotide sequence reads as follows: TGCGCCAGCAGAGGGGGCGTCACCGGGGAGCTGTTTTTT. This codes for CASRGGVTGELFF.